This T cell receptor beta chain derives from a study of Ad26.COV2.S vaccination and SARS-CoV-2 variants. Whole-study findings and limits: Whether participants received vaccine or placebo, their non-spike TCR breadth was similar.

Germline assignment: CDR1 LNHNV and CDR2 YYDKDF (reference sequence). The CDR3 consists of 13 residues. V gave up 0 bases and J gave up 2 bases, with 5 bases separating them. Treatment in this sample: approximately 18 received Ad26.COV2.S at low or high dose, single or two shots; 5 received placebo; per-sample allocation not given. On day 63 after the first injection, vaccine and placebo recipients gave samples. An adult donor aged 18-55 years was enrolled in Boston. Participants' vaccine, an Ad26 vector, delivered Wuhan-strain SARS-CoV-2 spike. Assay: immunoSEQ multiplex PCR; the TCRdb copy retains only in-frame clones and omits some. The sample holds roughly 700,000 clones; roughly 90% are singletons and the top ten take over 1.3%. This clone has only one observation. What it binds is unknown.

The sequence derives from a person between 18 and 65 years old who received the Ad26.COV2.S COVID-19 vaccine or a placebo. The sample here was peripheral blood, taken in a trial of Ad26.COV2.S vaccine versus placebo. This chain connects TRBV15 to TRBJ2-7; no reliable D call. The CDR3 loop is CATSRDMTYEQYF. CDR3 coding DNA: TGTGCCACCAGCAGAGATATGACCTACGAGCAGTACTTC.